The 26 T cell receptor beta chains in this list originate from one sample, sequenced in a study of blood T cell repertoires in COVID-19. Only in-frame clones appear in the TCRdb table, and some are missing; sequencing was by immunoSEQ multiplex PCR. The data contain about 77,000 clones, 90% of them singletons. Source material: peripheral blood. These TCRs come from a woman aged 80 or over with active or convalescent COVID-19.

CDR3 sequence reads: CASSFRTVNTEAFF. In DNA form, the CDR3 reads TGTGCCAGCAGTTTCCGGACAGTGAACACTGAAGCTTTCTTT. The gene calls are TRBV6-5 and TRBJ1-1, with TRBD1 as a possible D gene (6 bases). The CDR3 is made up of 14 amino acids. CDR1 is MNHEY, CDR2 SVGAGI, per germline. Trimming left V 4 bases short and J 0 bases short, with 9 bases between.

CDR3 coding DNA: TGTGCCAGCTCCCCTCGGGAGAGGGAGACCCAGTACTTC. Amino acid sequence: CASSPRERETQYF. The genes are TRBV2 and TRBJ2-5, with a tentative D call TRBD2 (6 bases). The V and J ends lost 8 bases and 5 bases respectively, with 15 bases between them. Germline CDR1 SNHLY, CDR2 FYNNEI. CDR3 length: 13 residues.

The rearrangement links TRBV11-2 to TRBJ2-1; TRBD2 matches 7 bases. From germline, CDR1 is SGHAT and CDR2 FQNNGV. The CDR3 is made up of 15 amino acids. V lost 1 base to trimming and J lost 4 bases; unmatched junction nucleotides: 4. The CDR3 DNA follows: TGTGCCAGCAGCTTAGGGGCGGGGGTTTACAATGAGCAGTTCTTC. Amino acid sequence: CASSLGAGVYNEQFF.

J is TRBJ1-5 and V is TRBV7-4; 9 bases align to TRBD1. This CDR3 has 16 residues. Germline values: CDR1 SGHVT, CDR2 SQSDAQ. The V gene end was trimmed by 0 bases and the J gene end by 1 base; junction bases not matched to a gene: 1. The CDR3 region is CASSLADRGSNQPQHF. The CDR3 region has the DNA TGTGCCAGCAGCTTAGCGGACAGGGGCAGCAATCAGCCCCAGCATTTT.

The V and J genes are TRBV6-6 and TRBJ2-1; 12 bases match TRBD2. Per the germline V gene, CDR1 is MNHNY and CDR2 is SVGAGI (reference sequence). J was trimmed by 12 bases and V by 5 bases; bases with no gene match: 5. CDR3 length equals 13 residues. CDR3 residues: CASSLAGGTLQFF. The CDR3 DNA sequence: TGTGCCAGCAGTCTAGCGGGGGGGACTTTGCAGTTCTTC.

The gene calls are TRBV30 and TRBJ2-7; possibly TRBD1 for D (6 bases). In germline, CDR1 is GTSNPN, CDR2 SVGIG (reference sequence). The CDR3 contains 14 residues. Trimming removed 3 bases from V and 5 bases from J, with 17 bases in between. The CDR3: CAWRPIRGWHEQYF. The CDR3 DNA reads TGTGCCTGGAGACCCATAAGGGGGTGGCACGAGCAGTACTTC.

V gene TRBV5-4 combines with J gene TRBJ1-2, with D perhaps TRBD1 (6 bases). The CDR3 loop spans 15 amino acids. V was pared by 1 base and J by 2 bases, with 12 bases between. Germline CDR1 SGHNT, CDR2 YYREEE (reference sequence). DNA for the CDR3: TGTGCCAGCAGCTTGAATTGGGGGGGCAACTATGGCTACACCTTC. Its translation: CASSLNWGGNYGYTF. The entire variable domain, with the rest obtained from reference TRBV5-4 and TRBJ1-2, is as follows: ETGVTQSPTHLIKTRGQQVTLRCSSQSGHNTVSWYQQALGQGPQFIFQYYREEENGRGNFPPRFSGLQFPNYSSELNVNALELDDSALYLCASSLNWGGNYGYTFGSGTRLTVV.

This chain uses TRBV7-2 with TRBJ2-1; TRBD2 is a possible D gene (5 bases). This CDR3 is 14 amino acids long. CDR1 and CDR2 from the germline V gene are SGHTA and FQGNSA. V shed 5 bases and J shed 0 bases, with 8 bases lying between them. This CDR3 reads CASSNSASYNEQFF. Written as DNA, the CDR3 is TGTGCCAGCAGCAATAGCGCCTCCTACAATGAGCAGTTCTTC.

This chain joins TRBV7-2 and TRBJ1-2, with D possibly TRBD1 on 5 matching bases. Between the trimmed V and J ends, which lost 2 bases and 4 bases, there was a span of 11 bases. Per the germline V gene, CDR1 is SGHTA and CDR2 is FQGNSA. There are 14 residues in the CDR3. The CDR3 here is CASSLRVDSYGYTF. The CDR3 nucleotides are TGTGCCAGCAGCTTAAGAGTCGACAGCTATGGCTACACCTTC.

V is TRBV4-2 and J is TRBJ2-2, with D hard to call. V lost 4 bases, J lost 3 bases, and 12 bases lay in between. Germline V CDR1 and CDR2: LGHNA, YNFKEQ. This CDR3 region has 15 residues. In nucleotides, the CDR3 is TGTGCCAGCAGCCGAGGTTCAGTCGACACCGGGGAGCTGTTTTTT. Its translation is CASSRGSVDTGELFF.

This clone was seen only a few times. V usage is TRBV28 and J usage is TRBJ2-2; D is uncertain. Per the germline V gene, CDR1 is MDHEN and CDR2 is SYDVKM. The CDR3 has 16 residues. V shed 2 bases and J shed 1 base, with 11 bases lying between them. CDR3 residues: CASSLGSAGNTGELFF. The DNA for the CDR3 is TGTGCCAGCAGTTTAGGCTCGGCAGGGAACACCGGGGAGCTGTTTTTT. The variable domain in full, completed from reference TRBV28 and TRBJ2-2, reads DVKVTQSSRYLVKRTGEKVFLECVQDMDHENMFWYRQDPGLGLRLIYFSYDVKMKEKGDIPEGYSVSREKKERFSLILESASTNQTSMYLCASSLGSAGNTGELFFGEGSRLTVL.

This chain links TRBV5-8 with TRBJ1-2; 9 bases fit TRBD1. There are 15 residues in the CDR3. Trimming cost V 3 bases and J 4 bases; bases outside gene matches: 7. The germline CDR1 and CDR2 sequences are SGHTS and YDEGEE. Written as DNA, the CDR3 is TGTGCCAGCAGCTATTATACAGGGGGCGGCTATGGCTACACCTTC. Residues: CASSYYTGGGYGYTF.

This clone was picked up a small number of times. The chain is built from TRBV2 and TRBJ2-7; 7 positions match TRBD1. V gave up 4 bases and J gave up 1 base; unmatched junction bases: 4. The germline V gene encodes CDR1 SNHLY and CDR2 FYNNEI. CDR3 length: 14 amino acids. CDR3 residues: CASSAEGQSYEQYF. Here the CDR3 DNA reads TGTGCCAGCAGTGCCGAGGGACAGTCCTACGAGCAGTACTTC.

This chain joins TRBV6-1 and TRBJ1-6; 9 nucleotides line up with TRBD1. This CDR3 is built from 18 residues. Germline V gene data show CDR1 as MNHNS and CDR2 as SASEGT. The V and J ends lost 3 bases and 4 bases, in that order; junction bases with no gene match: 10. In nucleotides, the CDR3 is TGTGCCAGCAGTGAGGTCCTTGTGACAGGGGGTTATAATTCACCCCTCCACTTT. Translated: CASSEVLVTGGYNSPLHF.

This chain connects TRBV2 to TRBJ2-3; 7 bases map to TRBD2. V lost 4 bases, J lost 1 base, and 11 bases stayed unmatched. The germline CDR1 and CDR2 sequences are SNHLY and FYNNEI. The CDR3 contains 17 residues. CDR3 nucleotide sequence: TGTGCCAGCAGTGCCCTCGGGCGGGGGAGGGGCACAGATACGCAGTATTTT. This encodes CASSALGRGRGTDTQYF.

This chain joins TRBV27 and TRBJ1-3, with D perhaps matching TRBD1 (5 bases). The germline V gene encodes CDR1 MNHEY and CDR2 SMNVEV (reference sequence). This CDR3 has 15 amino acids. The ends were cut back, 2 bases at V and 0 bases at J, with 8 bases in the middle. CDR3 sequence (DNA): TGTGCCAGCAGTTTAGAGGGACTCTCTGGAAACACCATATATTTT. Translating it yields CASSLEGLSGNTIYF.

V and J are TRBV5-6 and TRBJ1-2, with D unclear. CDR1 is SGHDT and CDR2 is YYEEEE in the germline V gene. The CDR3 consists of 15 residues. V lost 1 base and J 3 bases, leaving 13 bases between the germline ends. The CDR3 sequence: CASSLFQLIYYGYTF. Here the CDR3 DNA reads TGTGCCAGCAGCTTGTTCCAGTTAATTTACTATGGCTACACCTTC.

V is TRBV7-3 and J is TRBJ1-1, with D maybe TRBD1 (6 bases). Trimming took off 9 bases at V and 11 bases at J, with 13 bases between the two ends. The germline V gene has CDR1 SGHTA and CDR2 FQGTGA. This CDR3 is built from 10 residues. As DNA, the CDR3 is TGTGCCAGTACAGGGCCTGGCGCTTTCTTT. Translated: CASTGPGAFF. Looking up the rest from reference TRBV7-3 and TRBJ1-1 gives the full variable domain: GAGVSQTPSNKVTEKGKYVELRCDPISGHTALYWYRQSLGQGPEFLIYFQGTGAADDSGLPNDRFFAVRPEGSVSTLKIQRTERGDSAVYLCASTGPGAFFGQGTRLTVV.

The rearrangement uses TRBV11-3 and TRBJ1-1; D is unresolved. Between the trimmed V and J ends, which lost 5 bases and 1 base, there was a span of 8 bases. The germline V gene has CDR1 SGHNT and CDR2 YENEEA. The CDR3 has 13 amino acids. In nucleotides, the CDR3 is TGTGCCAGCAGCAGGGAGGGGAACACTGAAGCTTTCTTT. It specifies CASSREGNTEAFF. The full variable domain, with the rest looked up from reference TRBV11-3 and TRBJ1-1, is EAGVVQSPRYKIIEKKQPVAFWCNPISGHNTLYWYLQNLGQGPELLIRYENEEAVDDSQLPKDRFSAERLKGVDSTLKIQPAELGDSAVYLCASSREGNTEAFFGQGTRLTVV.

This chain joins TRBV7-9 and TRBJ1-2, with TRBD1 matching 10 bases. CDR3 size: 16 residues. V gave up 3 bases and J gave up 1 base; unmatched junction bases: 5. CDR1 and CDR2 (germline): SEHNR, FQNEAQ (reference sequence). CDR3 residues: CASSLPGQGINYGYTF. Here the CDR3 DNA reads TGTGCCAGCAGCTTGCCGGGACAGGGGATTAACTATGGCTACACCTTC.

The CDR3 loop reads CASSLSGPGNTIYF. The CDR3 nucleotides are TGTGCCAGCAGCTTATCCGGTCCCGGAAACACCATATATTTT. The chain is built from TRBV7-2 and TRBJ1-3; no reliable D call. Germline V gives CDR1 SGHTA, CDR2 FQGNSA. The length of the CDR3 is 14 residues. The germline V and J ends were trimmed by 2 bases and 4 bases, with 9 bases remaining between them. Drawing the rest from reference TRBV7-2 and TRBJ1-3, the complete variable domain is GAGVSQSPSNKVTEKGKDVELRCDPISGHTALYWYRQSLGQGLEFLIYFQGNSAPDKSGLPSDRFSAERTGGSVSTLTIQRTQQEDSAVYLCASSLSGPGNTIYFGEGSWLTVV.

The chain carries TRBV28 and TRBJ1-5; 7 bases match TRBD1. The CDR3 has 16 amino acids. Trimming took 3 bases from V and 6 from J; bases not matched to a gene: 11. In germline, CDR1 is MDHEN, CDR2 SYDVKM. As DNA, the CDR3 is TGTGCCAGCAGTTTTCACTATAGGGGGCGGGGTCAGCCCCAGCATTTT. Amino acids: CASSFHYRGRGQPQHF.

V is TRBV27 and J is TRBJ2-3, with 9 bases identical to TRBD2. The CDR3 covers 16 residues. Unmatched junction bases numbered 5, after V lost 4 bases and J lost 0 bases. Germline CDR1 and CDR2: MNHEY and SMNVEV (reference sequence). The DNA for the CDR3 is TGTGCCAGCAGTTGGGGACTAGCAAGGAGCACAGATACGCAGTATTTT. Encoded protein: CASSWGLARSTDTQYF.

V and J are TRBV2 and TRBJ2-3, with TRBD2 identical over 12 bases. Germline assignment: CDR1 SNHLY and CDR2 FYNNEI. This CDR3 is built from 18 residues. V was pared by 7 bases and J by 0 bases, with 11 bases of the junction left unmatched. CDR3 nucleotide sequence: TGTGCCAGCACCAGACTAGCGGGGGAAACCTATAGCACAGATACGCAGTATTTT. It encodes CASTRLAGETYSTDTQYF.

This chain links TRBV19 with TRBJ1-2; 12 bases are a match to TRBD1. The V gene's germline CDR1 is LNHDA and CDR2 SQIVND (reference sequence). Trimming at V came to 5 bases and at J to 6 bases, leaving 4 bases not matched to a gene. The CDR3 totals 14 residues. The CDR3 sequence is CASSAGQGANGYTF. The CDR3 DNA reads TGTGCCAGTAGTGCGGGACAGGGGGCGAATGGCTACACCTTC. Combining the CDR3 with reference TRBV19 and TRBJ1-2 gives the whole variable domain DGGITQSPKYLFRKEGQNVTLSCEQNLNHDAMYWYRQDPGQGLRLIYYSQIVNDFQKGDIAEGYSVSREKKESFPLTVTSAQKNPTAFYLCASSAGQGANGYTFGSGTRLTVV.

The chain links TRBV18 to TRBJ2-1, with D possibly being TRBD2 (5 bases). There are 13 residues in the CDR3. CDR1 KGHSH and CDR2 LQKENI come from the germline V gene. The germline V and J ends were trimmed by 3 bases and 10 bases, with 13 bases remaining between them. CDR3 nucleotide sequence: TGTGCCAGCTCACCTTTACCGGGAAACGAGCAGTTCTTC. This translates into CASSPLPGNEQFF.